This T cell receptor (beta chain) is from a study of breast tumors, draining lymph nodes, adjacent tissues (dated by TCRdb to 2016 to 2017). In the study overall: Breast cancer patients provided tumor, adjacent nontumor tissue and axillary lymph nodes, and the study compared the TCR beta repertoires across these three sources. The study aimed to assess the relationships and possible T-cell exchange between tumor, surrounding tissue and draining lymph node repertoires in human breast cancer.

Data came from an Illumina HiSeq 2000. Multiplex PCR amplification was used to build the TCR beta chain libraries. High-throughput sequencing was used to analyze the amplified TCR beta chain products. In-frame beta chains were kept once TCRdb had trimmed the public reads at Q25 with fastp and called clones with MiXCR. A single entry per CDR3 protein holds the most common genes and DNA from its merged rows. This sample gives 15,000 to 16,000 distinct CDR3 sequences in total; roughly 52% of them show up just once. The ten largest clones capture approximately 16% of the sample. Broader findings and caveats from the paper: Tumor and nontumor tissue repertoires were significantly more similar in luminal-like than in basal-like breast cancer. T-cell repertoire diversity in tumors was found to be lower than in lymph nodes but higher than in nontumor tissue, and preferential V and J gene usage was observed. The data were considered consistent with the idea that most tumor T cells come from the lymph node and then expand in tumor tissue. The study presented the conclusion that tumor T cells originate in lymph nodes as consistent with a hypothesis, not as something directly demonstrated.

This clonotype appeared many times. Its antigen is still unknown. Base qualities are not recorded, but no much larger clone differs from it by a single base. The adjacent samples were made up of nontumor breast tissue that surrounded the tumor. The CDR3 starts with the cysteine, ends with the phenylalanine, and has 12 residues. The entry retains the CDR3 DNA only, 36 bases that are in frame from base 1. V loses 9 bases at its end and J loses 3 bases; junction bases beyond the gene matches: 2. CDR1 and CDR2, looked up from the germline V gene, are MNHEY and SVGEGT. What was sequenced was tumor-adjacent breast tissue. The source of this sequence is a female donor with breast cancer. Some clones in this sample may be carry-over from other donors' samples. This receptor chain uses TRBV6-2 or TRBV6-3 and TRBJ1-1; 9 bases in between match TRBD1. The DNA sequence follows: TGTGCCAGTAACAGGGGGCACACTGAAGCTTTCTTT. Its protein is CASNRGHTEAFF.